Listed here are 25 T cell receptor beta chains from one sample, sequenced in a study of blood T cell repertoires in COVID-19. Generated by immunoSEQ multiplex PCR, the TCRdb table keeps only in-frame clones and is missing some. The data contain over 85,000 clones, less than 85% of them singletons. The sequencing sample was made of peripheral blood. These receptors were collected from a man aged 80 or over with acute or convalescent COVID-19.

This clone was detected only once. Written as DNA, the CDR3 is TGTGCCAGCTCACCCCGACAGGGGGTCAGCGATGAAAAACTGTTTTTT. Residues: CASSPRQGVSDEKLFF. This chain connects TRBV18 to TRBJ1-4; 9 positions agree with TRBD1. Germline V gene sequence: CDR1 KGHSH, CDR2 LQKENI. The CDR3 totals 16 residues. Trimming cost V 3 bases and J 6 bases; bases outside gene matches: 8.

This chain joins TRBV6-5 and TRBJ1-2; weak D call: TRBD1 (6 bases). CDR1 and CDR2 (germline): MNHEY, SVGAGI. This CDR3 has 14 amino acids. V was trimmed by 8 bases and J by 7 bases, leaving 20 bases between them. CDR3 DNA: TGTGCCAGCGGGCCGTACAGGGACGAGGGTGGCTACACCTTC. It translates to CASGPYRDEGGYTF.

The chain uses TRBV28 and TRBJ2-1; D unresolved. V lost 7 bases to trimming and J lost 3 bases, with 7 bases between them. This CDR3 has 12 residues. The V gene's germline CDR1 is MDHEN and CDR2 SYDVKM. The CDR3 DNA reads TGTGCCAGCAACACAGTCTACAATGAGCAGTTCTTC. Its protein is CASNTVYNEQFF.

J is TRBJ2-5 and V is TRBV7-8, with D perhaps TRBD2 (5 bases). The V end was cut by 5 bases, the J end by 5 bases, with 15 bases between. This CDR3 region has 14 residues. The germline V gene encodes CDR1 SGHVS and CDR2 FQNEAQ. As DNA, the CDR3 is TGTGCCAGCAGCCCTGGAGGAGACACCGAGACCCAGTACTTC. It yields the protein CASSPGGDTETQYF.

The gene calls are TRBV7-3 and TRBJ2-2; D remains ambiguous. The length of the CDR3 is 15 residues. Trimming shortened V by 3 bases and J by 0 bases, and 8 bases separated the two germline ends. CDR1 is SGHTA and CDR2 is FQGTGA in the germline V gene. The CDR3 sequence is CASSLRSTNTGELFF. The CDR3 nucleotides are TGTGCCAGCAGCTTGAGATCCACGAACACCGGGGAGCTGTTTTTT.

The chain links TRBV6-6 to TRBJ1-2, with 7 nucleotides matching TRBD1. Per the germline V gene, CDR1 is MNHNY and CDR2 is SVGAGI (reference sequence). This CDR3 spans 15 amino acids. Trimming at V came to 5 bases and at J to 5 bases, leaving 11 bases not matched to a gene. The CDR3 here is CASSATGVSSYGYTF. CDR3 sequence (DNA): TGTGCCAGCAGTGCAACAGGGGTTTCAAGTTATGGCTACACCTTC.

The CDR3 loop is CASSIYRPAGSEKLFF. CDR3 in DNA: TGTGCCAGTAGTATTTATCGGCCGGCGGGGAGTGAAAAACTGTTTTTT. The genes are TRBV19 and TRBJ1-4; D not resolved. Trimming pared 3 bases from V and 7 bases from J, leaving 18 bases between. The germline gives CDR1 LNHDA, CDR2 SQIVND (reference sequence). The CDR3 is 16 residues long.

CDR3 protein: CASRKVGGYYEQYF. For the CDR3, the DNA is TGTGCCAGCCGAAAAGTGGGGGGTTACTACGAGCAGTACTTC. V and J are TRBV27 and TRBJ2-7, with D possibly matching TRBD2 (6 bases). Germline-derived CDR1 and CDR2 are MNHEY and SMNVEV (reference sequence). This CDR3 has 14 amino acids. V was clipped by 8 bases and J by 3 bases, with 17 bases between them.

This clone was counted a few times. The chain has TRBV19 and TRBJ1-6; 11 positions match TRBD1. Germline V gene sequence: CDR1 LNHDA, CDR2 SQIVND (reference sequence). The CDR3 has 15 amino acids. J was trimmed by 10 bases and V by 3 bases; bases with no gene match: 5. The CDR3 loop is CASSMYGTGGSPLHF. The CDR3, as DNA: TGTGCCAGTAGTATGTATGGGACAGGGGGGTCACCCCTCCACTTT.

The rearrangement uses TRBV9 and TRBJ2-1; the match to TRBD1 covers 11 bases. V dropped 6 bases and J dropped 2; count of bases not matched to a gene: 7. Germline V gives CDR1 SGDLS, CDR2 YYNGEE. This CDR3 contains 16 residues. The CDR3 loop is CASTQSGQGAYNEQFF. CDR3 in DNA: TGTGCCAGCACCCAGTCGGGACAGGGGGCCTACAATGAGCAGTTCTTC.

This clone was counted at least ten times. The J gene is TRBJ1-4, the V gene TRBV7-9; no firm D call. Per the germline V gene, CDR1 is SEHNR and CDR2 is FQNEAQ (reference sequence). The CDR3 sequence is 13 residues long. With 2 bases removed from V and 8 bases from J, the gap between germline ends came to 9 bases. The CDR3 DNA follows: TGTGCCAGCAGCTTACCGCGGGTGGAAAAACTGTTTTTT. Translating gives CASSLPRVEKLFF.

This chain links TRBV6-2 or TRBV6-3 with TRBJ2-7; 12 bases fit TRBD2. Losses at the gene ends were 5 bases for V and 0 bases for J; bases not matched to a gene: 11. CDR1 and CDR2 from the germline V gene are MNHEY and SVGEGT. This CDR3 region has 18 residues. The CDR3 loop reads CASSPGLAGLSSSYEQYF. The DNA for the CDR3 is TGTGCCAGCAGTCCAGGACTAGCGGGACTTTCAAGCTCCTACGAGCAGTACTTC.

CDR3 residues: CASSPGPYNSPLHF. For the CDR3, the DNA is TGTGCCAGCTCACCAGGCCCTTATAATTCACCCCTCCACTTT. V is TRBV18 and J is TRBJ1-6; D is uncertain. Germline CDR1 is KGHSH and CDR2 is LQKENI. The CDR3 consists of 14 residues. V gave up 2 bases and J gave up 4 bases, with 6 bases separating them.

This sequence joins TRBV19 and TRBJ2-6, with 9 bases lining up with TRBD1. V was pared by 5 bases and J by 0 bases, with 8 bases of the junction left unmatched. Germline V gene sequence: CDR1 LNHDA, CDR2 SQIVND (reference sequence). The length of the CDR3 is 18 residues. CDR3 protein: CASSFRDRDPSGANVLTF. Written as DNA, the CDR3 is TGTGCCAGTAGTTTCCGGGACAGGGATCCCTCTGGGGCCAACGTCCTGACTTTC.

This clone has a handful of counts. This chain connects TRBV11-3 to TRBJ1-1, with a tentative D call TRBD1 (6 bases). Germline V lookup: CDR1 SGHNT, CDR2 YENEEA. The V and J ends lost 1 base and 4 bases respectively, with 10 bases between them. The CDR3 sequence is 14 residues long. CDR3 sequence reads: CASSLGQASTEAFF. The CDR3 nucleotides read TGTGCCAGCAGCTTAGGACAGGCCAGCACTGAAGCTTTCTTT.

V and J are TRBV28 and TRBJ1-2; TRBD1 might be the D (5 bases). Germline CDR1 reads MDHEN; CDR2 reads SYDVKM. The V end was cut by 5 bases, the J end by 0 bases, with 7 bases between. The CDR3 is 13 amino acids. The chain's CDR3 is CASSVTANYGYTF. CDR3 bases: TGTGCCAGCAGTGTGACAGCTAACTATGGCTACACCTTC.

This rearrangement joins TRBV21-1 to TRBJ2-6; no DNA check was done on the table's D call, TRBD1. TRBV21-1 is termed a pseudogene. The CDR3 contains 20 residues. CDR3 nucleotide sequence: TGTGCCAGCAGCAAAACCCCTAGGGACAGGGGGCTATCTGGGGCCAACGTCCTGACTTTC. This translates into CASSKTPRDRGLSGANVLTF.

The chain recombines TRBV10-3 with TRBJ1-5; no clear D. CDR1 is ENHRY and CDR2 is SYGVKD in the germline V gene. The CDR3 runs 13 residues. Trimming took off 2 bases at V and 4 bases at J, with 6 bases between the two ends. The CDR3 region has the DNA TGTGCCATCAGTGAGGGCAGTAATCAGCCCCAGCATTTT. Its translation is CAISEGSNQPQHF.

The rearrangement joins TRBV28 to TRBJ2-1, with TRBD2 matching 10 bases. Germline V lookup: CDR1 MDHEN, CDR2 SYDVKM. The CDR3 runs to 15 residues. The V and J ends lost 6 bases and 2 bases, in that order; junction bases with no gene match: 4. The CDR3 here is CASSSSGSPYNEQFF. CDR3 in DNA: TGTGCCAGCAGCTCTAGCGGGAGTCCCTACAATGAGCAGTTCTTC.

This chain joins TRBV6-2 or TRBV6-3 and TRBJ2-7; tentative D call: TRBD2 (5 bases). CDR1 is MNHEY and CDR2 is SVGEGT in the germline V gene. The V end lost 2 bases, the J end lost 4 bases, and 9 bases lay between the germline ends. There are 13 residues in the CDR3. CDR3 coding DNA: TGTGCCAGCAGTTACGTAGGACTTTACGAGCAGTACTTC. It yields the protein CASSYVGLYEQYF.

The gene calls are TRBV3-1 (or the pseudogene TRBV3-2) and TRBJ1-1; D is perhaps TRBD1 (5 bases). The CDR3 consists of 11 residues. V lost 5 bases, J lost 11 bases, and 12 bases lay in between. Looked up from germline, CDR1 is LGHDT and CDR2 is YNNKEL (reference sequence). This chain's CDR3 is CASSSRKGAFF. Written as DNA, the CDR3 is TGTGCCAGCAGCTCCCGTAAGGGGGCTTTCTTT.

This clone was seen a few times. The CDR3: CASSPTPQGWTEAFF. For the CDR3, the DNA is TGTGCCAGCAGCCCTACCCCACAGGGCTGGACTGAAGCTTTCTTT. The chain has TRBV6-2 or TRBV6-3 and TRBJ1-1; possibly TRBD1 for D (6 bases). This CDR3 region has 15 residues. CDR1 and CDR2 from the germline V gene are MNHEY and SVGEGT. The V end was cut by 6 bases, the J end by 5 bases, with 19 bases between.

This rearrangement joins TRBV5-1 to TRBJ2-1, with 9 bases identical to TRBD1. The length of the CDR3 is 16 residues. The J segment lost 5 bases and the V segment lost 0 bases, leaving 6 bases of the junction unmatched. Germline-derived CDR1 and CDR2 are SGHRS and YFSETQ. CDR3 coding DNA: TGCGCCAGCAGCTTGGTTCCGGGACAGGGTCACAATGAGCAGTTCTTC. The encoded protein is CASSLVPGQGHNEQFF. Complete variable domain (other parts from reference TRBV5-1 and TRBJ2-1): KAGVTQTPRYLIKTRGQQVTLSCSPISGHRSVSWYQQTPGQGLQFLFEYFSETQRNKGNFPGRFSGRQFSNSRSEMNVSTLELGDSALYLCASSLVPGQGHNEQFFGPGTRLTVL.

The chain uses TRBV3-1 (or the pseudogene TRBV3-2) and TRBJ2-1, with 9 bases lining up with TRBD2. Looked up from germline, CDR1 is LGHDT and CDR2 is YNNKEL (reference sequence). The J segment lost 1 base and the V segment lost 4 bases, leaving 2 bases of the junction unmatched. The CDR3 sequence is 15 residues long. The CDR3, as DNA: TGTGCCAGCAGCCTTAGCGGGAGATCCTACAATGAGCAGTTCTTC. Encoded protein: CASSLSGRSYNEQFF.

This chain links TRBV5-4 with TRBJ2-5; TRBD1 matches at 9 bases. V dropped 3 bases and J dropped 2; count of bases not matched to a gene: 8. CDR1 is SGHNT and CDR2 is YYREEE in the germline V gene (reference sequence). This CDR3 has 16 residues. The CDR3 DNA follows: TGTGCCAGCAGCTGGGACGGACAGGGGCGGCAAGAGACCCAGTACTTC. Translation: CASSWDGQGRQETQYF.